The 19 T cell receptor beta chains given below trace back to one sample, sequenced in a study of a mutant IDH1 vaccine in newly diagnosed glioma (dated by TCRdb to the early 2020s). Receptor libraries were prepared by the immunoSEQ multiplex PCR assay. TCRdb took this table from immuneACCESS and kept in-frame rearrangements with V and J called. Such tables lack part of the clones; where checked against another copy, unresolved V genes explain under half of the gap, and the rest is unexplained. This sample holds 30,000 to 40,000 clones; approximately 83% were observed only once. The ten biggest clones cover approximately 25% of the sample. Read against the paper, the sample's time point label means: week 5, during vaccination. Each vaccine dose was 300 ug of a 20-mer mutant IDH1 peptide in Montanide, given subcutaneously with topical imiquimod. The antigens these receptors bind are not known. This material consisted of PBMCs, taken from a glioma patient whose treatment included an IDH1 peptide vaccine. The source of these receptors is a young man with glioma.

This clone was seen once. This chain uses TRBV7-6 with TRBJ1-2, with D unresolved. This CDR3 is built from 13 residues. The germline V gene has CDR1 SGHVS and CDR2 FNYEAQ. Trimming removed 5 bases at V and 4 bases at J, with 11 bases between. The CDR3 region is CASSPGRIYGYTF. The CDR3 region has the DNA TGTGCCAGCAGCCCAGGACGGATCTATGGCTACACCTTC.

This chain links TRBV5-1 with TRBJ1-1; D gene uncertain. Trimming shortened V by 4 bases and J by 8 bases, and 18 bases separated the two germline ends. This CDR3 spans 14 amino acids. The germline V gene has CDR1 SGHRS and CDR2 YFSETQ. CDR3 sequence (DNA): TGCGCCAGCAGCCCTCTTGACCGCTCCCTCGAAGCTTTCTTT. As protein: CASSPLDRSLEAFF. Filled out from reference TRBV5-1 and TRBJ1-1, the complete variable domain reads KAGVTQTPRYLIKTRGQQVTLSCSPISGHRSVSWYQQTPGQGLQFLFEYFSETQRNKGNFPGRFSGRQFSNSRSEMNVSTLELGDSALYLCASSPLDRSLEAFFGQGTRLTVV.

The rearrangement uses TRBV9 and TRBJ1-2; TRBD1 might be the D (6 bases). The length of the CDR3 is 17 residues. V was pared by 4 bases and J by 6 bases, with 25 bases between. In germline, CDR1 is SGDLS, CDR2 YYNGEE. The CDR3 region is CASSSPKGQGREDGYTF. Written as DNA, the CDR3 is TGTGCCAGCAGCAGCCCGAAGGGGCAGGGGCGGGAAGATGGCTACACCTTC. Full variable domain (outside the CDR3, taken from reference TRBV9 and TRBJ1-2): DSGVTQTPKHLITATGQRVTLRCSPRSGDLSVYWYQQSLDQGLQFLIQYYNGEERAKGNILERFSAQQFPDLHSELNLSSLELGDSALYFCASSSPKGQGREDGYTFGSGTRLTVV.

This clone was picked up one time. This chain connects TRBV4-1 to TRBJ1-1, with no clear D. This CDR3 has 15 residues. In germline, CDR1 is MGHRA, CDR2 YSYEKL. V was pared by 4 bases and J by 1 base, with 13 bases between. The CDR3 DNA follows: TGCGCCAGCAGCCTACGCCAGGAATCGAACACTGAAGCTTTCTTT. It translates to CASSLRQESNTEAFF.

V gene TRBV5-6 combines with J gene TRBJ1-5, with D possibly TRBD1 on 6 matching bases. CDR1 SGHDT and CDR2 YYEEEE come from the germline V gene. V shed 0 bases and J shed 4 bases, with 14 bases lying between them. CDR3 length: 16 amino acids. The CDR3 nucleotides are TGTGCCAGCAGCTTGGGGGGGGCAGGCTGGAATCAGCCCCAGCATTTT. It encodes CASSLGGAGWNQPQHF.

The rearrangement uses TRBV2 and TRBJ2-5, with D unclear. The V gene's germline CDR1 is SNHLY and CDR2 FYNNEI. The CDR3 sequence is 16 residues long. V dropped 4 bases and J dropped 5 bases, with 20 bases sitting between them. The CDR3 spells CASSAFGMEIRETQYF. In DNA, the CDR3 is TGTGCCAGCAGTGCCTTTGGGATGGAGATCAGGGAGACCCAGTACTTC.

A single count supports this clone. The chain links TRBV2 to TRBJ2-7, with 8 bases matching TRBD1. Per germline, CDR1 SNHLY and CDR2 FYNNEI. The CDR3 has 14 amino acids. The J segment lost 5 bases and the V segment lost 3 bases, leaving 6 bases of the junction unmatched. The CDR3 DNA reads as TGTGCCAGCAGTGAGGGGACAGGCCCCCACGAGCAGTACTTC. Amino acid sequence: CASSEGTGPHEQYF. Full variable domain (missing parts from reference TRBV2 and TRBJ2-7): EPEVTQTPSHQVTQMGQEVILRCVPISNHLYFYWYRQILGQKVEFLVSFYNNEISEKSEIFDDQFSVERPDGSNFTLKIRSTKLEDSAMYFCASSEGTGPHEQYFGPGTRLTVT.

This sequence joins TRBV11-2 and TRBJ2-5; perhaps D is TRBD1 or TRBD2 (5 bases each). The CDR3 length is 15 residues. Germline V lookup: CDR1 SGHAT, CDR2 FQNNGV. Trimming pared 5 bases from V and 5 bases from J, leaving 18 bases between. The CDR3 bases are TGTGCCAGCAGCCCGTTAAGGGACCCCGGGGAGACCCAGTACTTC. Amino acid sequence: CASSPLRDPGETQYF.

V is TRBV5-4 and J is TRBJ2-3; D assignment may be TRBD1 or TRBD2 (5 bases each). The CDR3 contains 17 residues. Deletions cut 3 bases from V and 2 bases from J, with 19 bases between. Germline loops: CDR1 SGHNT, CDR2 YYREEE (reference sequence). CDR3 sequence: CASSSSRSGPYTDTQYF. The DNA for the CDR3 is TGTGCCAGCAGCTCCAGCCGATCGGGACCCTACACAGATACGCAGTATTTT. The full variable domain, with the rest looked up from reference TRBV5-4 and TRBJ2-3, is ETGVTQSPTHLIKTRGQQVTLRCSSQSGHNTVSWYQQALGQGPQFIFQYYREEENGRGNFPPRFSGLQFPNYSSELNVNALELDDSALYLCASSSSRSGPYTDTQYFGPGTRLTVL.

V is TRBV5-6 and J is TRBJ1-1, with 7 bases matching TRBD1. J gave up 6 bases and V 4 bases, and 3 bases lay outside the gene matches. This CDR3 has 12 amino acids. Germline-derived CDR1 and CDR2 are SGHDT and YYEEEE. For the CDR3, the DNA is TGTGCCAGCAGCCCCAGGGGGGCTGAAGCTTTCTTT. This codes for CASSPRGAEAFF.

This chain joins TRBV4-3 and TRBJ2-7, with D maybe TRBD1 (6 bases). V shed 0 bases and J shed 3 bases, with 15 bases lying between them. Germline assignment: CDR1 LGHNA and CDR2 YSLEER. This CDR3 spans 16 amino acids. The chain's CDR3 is CASSQDGSARGYEQYF. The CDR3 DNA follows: TGCGCCAGCAGCCAAGATGGGTCGGCCAGGGGCTACGAGCAGTACTTC.

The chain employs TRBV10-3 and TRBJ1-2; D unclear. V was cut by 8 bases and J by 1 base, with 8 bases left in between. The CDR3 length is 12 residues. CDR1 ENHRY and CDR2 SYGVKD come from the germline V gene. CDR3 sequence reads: CAISFGNYGYTF. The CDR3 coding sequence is TGTGCCATCTCCTTCGGTAACTATGGCTACACCTTC.

CDR3 loop: CASSLDPRTVYSPLHF. The DNA of the CDR3 is TGTGCCAGCAGCTTGGATCCTCGGACAGTGTATTCACCCCTCCACTTT. The chain recombines TRBV5-6 with TRBJ1-6; D might be TRBD1 (6 bases). CDR1 is SGHDT and CDR2 is YYEEEE in the germline V gene. V lost 0 bases and J 8 bases, leaving 15 bases between the germline ends. The length of the CDR3 is 16 residues.

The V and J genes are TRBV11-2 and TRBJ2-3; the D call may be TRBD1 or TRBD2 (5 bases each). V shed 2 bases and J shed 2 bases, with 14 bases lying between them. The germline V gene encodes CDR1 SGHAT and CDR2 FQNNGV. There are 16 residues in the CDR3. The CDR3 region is CASSLTSRGDTDTQYF. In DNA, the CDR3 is TGTGCCAGCAGCTTAACCAGCAGAGGGGACACAGATACGCAGTATTTT.

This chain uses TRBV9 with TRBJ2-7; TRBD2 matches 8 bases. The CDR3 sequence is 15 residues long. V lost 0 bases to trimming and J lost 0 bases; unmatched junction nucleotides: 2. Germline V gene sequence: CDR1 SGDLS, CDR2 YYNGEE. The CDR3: CASSVGAGDSYEQYF. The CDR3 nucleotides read TGTGCCAGCAGCGTAGGAGCGGGGGACTCCTACGAGCAGTACTTC.

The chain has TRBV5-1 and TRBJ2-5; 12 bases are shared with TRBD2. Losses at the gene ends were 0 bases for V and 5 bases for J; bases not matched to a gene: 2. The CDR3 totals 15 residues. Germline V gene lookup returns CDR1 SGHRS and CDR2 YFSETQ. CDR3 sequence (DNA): TGCGCCAGCAGCTTGGGACTAGCGGGAGAGGAGACCCAGTACTTC. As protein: CASSLGLAGEETQYF.

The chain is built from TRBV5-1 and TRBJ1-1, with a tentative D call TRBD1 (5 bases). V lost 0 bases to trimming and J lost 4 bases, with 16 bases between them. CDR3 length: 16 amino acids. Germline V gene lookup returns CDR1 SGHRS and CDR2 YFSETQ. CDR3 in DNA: TGCGCCAGCAGCTTGGATGGGACCGTCAGTAGCACTGAAGCTTTCTTT. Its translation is CASSLDGTVSSTEAFF.

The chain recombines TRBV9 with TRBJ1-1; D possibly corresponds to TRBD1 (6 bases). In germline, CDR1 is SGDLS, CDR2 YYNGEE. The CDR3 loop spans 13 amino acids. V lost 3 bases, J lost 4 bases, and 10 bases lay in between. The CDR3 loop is CASSDGQSTEAFF. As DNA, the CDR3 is TGTGCCAGCAGCGATGGACAGAGCACTGAAGCTTTCTTT.

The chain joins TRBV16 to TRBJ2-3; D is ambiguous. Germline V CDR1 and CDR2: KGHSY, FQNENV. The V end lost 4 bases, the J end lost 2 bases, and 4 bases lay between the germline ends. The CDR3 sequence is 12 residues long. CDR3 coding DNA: TGTGCCAGCAGCCGTATCACAGATACGCAGTATTTT. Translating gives CASSRITDTQYF.